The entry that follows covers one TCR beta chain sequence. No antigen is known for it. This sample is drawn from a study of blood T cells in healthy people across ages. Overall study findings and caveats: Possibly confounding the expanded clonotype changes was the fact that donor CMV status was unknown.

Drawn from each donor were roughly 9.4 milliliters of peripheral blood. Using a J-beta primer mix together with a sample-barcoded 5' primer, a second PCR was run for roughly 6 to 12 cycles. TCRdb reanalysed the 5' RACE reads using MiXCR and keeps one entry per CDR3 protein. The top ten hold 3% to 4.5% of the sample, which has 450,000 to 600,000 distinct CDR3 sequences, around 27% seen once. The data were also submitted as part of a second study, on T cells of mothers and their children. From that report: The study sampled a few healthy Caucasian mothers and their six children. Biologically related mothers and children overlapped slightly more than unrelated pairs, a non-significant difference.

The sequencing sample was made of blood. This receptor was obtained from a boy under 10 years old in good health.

For the CDR3, the DNA is TGTGCCAGCAGCTTAGCTAGCGGGGGTTTCGGCGGGCAGTTCTTC. Protein product: CASSLASGGFGGQFF. The V call is TRBV7-8, the J call TRBJ2-1; 9 nucleotides align to TRBD2. CDR1 and CDR2 from the germline V gene are SGHVS and FQNEAQ. The CDR3 runs to 15 residues. J lost 12 bases, V lost 0 bases, and 9 bases had no gene match.